The sequence of this T cell receptor beta chain was determined in a study of cytotoxic CD8 clonotypes in ibrutinib-treated CLL. As for the study in general: Partial responses numbered approximately 24 and complete responses 2; after a median around 68 months, roughly 15 stayed remitted and approximately twelve progressed.

This clone was observed a single time. Its antigen is not identified. V shed 0 bases and J 3 bases; nucleotides not matched to a gene: 2. This CDR3 has 14 residues. Germline CDR1 is SGHDT and CDR2 is YYEEEE. Overall study results and limits: Higher clonality was seen at ibrutinib response and a return toward baseline at progression. Against age-matched healthy donors, baseline clonality ran higher and tracked circulating CD8+ T-cell counts. Sampling times (in sustained-remission versus progressing patients) were not the same.

Some clones are missing from TCRdb's copy, which holds only in-frame ones; the method was immunoSEQ multiplex PCR. In the table there are about 130,000 clones, approximately 81% of which are singletons. The rearrangement uses TRBV5-6 and TRBJ1-2; TRBD1 agrees at 7 bases. Here the sequenced sample was PBMCs, taken after 24 months of ibrutinib treatment. The source of this sequence is a human donor with chronic lymphocytic leukemia. CDR3 nucleotides: TGTGCCAGCAGCTTGGGCAGGGGGGACTATGGCTACACCTTC. It yields the protein CASSLGRGDYGYTF.